This T cell receptor (beta chain) was captured by sequencing in a study of shared clonotypes between healthy human individuals. The CDR3 loop spans 15 amino acids. V was shortened by 2 bases and J by 5 bases, with 15 bases between the two germline ends. Germline loops: CDR1 MNHEY, CDR2 SVGAGI. This table comes from immunoSEQ multiplex PCR, and its TCRdb copy is limited to in-frame clones, with some not included. The sample lists 1.5 million to 2.5 million clones; about 95% were seen once. Naive CD8 cells were CD45RO-negative, positively selected for CCR7, excluding terminally differentiated effector memory CD45RA+ cells.

The clonotype originates from a young man in good health. Sequenced input: naive CD8+ T cells sorted from blood. V is TRBV6-5 and J is TRBJ2-5; possible D gene TRBD2, 6 bases. CDR3 sequence: CASSYVSGTRETQYF. Here the CDR3 DNA reads TGTGCCAGCAGTTACGTGTCAGGGACTCGGGAGACCCAGTACTTC.